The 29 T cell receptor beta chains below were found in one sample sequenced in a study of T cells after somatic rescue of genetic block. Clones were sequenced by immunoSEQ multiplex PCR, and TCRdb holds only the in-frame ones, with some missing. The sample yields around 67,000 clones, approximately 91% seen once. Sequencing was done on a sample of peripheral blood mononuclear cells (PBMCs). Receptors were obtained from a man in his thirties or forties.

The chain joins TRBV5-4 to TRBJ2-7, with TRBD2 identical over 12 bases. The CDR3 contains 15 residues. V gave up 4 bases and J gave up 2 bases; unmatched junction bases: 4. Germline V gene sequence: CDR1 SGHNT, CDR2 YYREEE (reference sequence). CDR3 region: CASSSRLAGAYEQYF. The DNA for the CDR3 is TGTGCCAGCAGCAGCAGACTAGCGGGAGCCTACGAGCAGTACTTC.

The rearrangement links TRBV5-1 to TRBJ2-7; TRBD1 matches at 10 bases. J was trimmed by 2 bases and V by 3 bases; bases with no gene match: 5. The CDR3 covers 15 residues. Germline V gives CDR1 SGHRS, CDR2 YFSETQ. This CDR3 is CASSWETGGAYEQYF. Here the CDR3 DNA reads TGCGCCAGCAGCTGGGAGACAGGGGGCGCCTACGAGCAGTACTTC.

CDR3 residues: CASSPFPQMGGEKETQYF. In nucleotides, the CDR3 is TGTGCCAGCTCACCCTTCCCCCAGATGGGGGGAGAGAAAGAGACCCAGTACTTC. J is TRBJ2-5 and V is TRBV18; a possible D gene is TRBD2 (6 bases). Germline V gives CDR1 KGHSH, CDR2 LQKENI. There are 18 residues in the CDR3. The V gene lost 3 bases and the J gene lost 3 bases, with 23 bases spanning the gap.

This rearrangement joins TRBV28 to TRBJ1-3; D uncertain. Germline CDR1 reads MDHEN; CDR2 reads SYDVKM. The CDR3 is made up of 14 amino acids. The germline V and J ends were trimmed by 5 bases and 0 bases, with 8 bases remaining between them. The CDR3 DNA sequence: TGTGCCAGCAGTCCGGGAGGCTCTGGAAACACCATATATTTT. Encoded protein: CASSPGGSGNTIYF.

This chain's CDR3 is CASSATSGFDNEQFF. The DNA of the CDR3 is TGTGCCAGCAGCGCGACTAGCGGGTTCGACAATGAGCAGTTCTTC. The chain recombines TRBV14 with TRBJ2-1; TRBD2 matches at 10 bases. Unmatched junction bases numbered 6, after V lost 5 bases and J lost 5 bases. Germline loops: CDR1 SGHDN, CDR2 FVKESK. The CDR3 runs 15 residues. The variable domain in full, with the rest retrieved from reference TRBV14 and TRBJ2-1, is EAGVTQFPSHSVIEKGQTVTLRCDPISGHDNLYWYRRVMGKEIKFLLHFVKESKQDESGMPNNRFLAERTGGTYSTLKVQPAELEDSGVYFCASSATSGFDNEQFFGPGTRLTVL.

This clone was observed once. CDR3 nucleotide sequence: TGTGCCAGCAGCCGTGATCCGGGTAGAGAAAAACTGTTTTTT. As protein: CASSRDPGREKLFF. The gene calls are TRBV7-9 and TRBJ1-4, with D unclear. Trimming left V 5 bases short and J 8 bases short, with 15 bases between. The CDR3 is made up of 14 amino acids. Germline V gives CDR1 SEHNR, CDR2 FQNEAQ (reference sequence). The full variable domain, rest sourced from reference TRBV7-9 and TRBJ1-4, is DTGVSQNPRHKITKRGQNVTFRCDPISEHNRLYWYRQTLGQGPEFLTYFQNEAQLEKSRLLSDRFSAERPKGSFSTLEIQRTEQGDSAMYLCASSRDPGREKLFFGSGTQLSVL.

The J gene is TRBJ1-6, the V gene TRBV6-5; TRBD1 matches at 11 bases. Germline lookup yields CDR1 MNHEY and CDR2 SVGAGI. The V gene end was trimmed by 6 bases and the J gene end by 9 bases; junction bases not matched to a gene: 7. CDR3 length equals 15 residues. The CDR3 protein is CASSRSGTGGSPLHF. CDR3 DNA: TGTGCCAGCAGCCGGAGTGGGACAGGGGGTTCACCCCTCCACTTT.

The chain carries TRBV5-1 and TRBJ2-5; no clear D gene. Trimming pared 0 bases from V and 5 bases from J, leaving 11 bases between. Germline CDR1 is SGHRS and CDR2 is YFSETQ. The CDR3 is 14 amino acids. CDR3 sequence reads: CASSLGTSWETQYF. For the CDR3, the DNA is TGCGCCAGCAGCTTGGGGACCTCCTGGGAGACCCAGTACTTC.

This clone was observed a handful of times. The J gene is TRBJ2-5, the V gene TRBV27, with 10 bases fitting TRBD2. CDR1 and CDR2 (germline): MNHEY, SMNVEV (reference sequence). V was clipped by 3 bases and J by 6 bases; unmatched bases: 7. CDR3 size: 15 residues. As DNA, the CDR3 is TGTGCCAGCAGTTTGCAAGCGGGGGGGGTGAAGACCCAGTACTTC. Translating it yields CASSLQAGGVKTQYF.

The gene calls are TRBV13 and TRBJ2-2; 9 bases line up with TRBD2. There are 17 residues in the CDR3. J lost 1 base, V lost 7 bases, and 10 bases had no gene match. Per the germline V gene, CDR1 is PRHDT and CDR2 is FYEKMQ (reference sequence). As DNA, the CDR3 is TGTGCCAGCACCTCAGGCCTTAGCGGGAGGAACACCGGGGAGCTGTTTTTT. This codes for CASTSGLSGRNTGELFF.

This CDR3 is CAISDSTVGGRTDTQYF. CDR3 in DNA: TGTGCCATCAGTGACTCGACAGTGGGGGGCAGGACAGATACGCAGTATTTT. The gene calls are TRBV10-3 and TRBJ2-3; D may match TRBD1 or TRBD2 (6 bases each). Per the germline V gene, CDR1 is ENHRY and CDR2 is SYGVKD. Trimming removed 3 bases from V and 3 bases from J, with 19 bases in between. The length of the CDR3 is 17 residues.

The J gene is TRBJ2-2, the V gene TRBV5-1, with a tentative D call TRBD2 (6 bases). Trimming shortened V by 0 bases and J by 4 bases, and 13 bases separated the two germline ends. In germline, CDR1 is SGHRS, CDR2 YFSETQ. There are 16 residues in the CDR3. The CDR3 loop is CASSLGSGVTTGELFF. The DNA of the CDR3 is TGCGCCAGCAGCTTGGGGTCGGGGGTGACCACCGGGGAGCTGTTTTTT.

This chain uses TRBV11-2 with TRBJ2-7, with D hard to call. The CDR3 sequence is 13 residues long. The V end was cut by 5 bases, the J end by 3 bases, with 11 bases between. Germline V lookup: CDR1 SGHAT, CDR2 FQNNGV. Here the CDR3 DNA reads TGTGCCAGCAGCCCCGATCCGGGCTACGAGCAGTACTTC. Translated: CASSPDPGYEQYF.

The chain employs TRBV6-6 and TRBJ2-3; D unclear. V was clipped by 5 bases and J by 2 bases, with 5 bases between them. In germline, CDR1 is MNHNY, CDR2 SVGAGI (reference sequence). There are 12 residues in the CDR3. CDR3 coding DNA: TGTGCCAGCAGTACCCACACAGATACGCAGTATTTT. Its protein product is CASSTHTDTQYF.

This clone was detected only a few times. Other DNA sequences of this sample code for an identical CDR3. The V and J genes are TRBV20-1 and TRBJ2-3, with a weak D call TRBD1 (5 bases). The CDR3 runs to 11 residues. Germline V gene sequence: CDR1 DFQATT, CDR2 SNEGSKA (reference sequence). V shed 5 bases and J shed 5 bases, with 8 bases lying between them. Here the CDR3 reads CSAQTEDTQYF. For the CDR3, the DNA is TGCAGTGCTCAGACAGAAGATACGCAGTATTTT.

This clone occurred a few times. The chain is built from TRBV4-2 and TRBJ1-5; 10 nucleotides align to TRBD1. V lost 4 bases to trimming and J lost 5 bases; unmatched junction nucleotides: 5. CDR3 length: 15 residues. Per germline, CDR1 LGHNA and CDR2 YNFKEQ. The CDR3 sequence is CASSPDRGADQPQHF. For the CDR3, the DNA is TGTGCCAGCAGCCCGGACAGGGGGGCGGATCAGCCCCAGCATTTT.

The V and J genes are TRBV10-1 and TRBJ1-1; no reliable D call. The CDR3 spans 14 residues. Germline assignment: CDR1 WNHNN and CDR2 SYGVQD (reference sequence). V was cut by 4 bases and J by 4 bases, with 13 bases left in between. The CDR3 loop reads CASSVSPEGTEAFF. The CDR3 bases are TGCGCCAGCAGTGTTTCCCCCGAGGGCACTGAAGCTTTCTTT.

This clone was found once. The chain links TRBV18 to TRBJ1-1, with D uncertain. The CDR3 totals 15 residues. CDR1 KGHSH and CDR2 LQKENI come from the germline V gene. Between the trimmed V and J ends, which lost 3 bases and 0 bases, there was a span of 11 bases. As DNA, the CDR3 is TGTGCCAGCTCACCGGTCACCCAGTTGAACACTGAAGCTTTCTTT. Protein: CASSPVTQLNTEAFF.

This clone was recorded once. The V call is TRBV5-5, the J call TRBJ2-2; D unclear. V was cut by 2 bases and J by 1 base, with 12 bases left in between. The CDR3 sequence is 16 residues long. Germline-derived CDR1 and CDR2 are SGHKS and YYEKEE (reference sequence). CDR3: CASSFSGSWNTGELFF. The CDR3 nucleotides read TGTGCCAGCAGCTTTAGTGGCAGTTGGAACACCGGGGAGCTGTTTTTT. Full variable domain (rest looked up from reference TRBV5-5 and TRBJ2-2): DAGVTQSPTHLIKTRGQQVTLRCSPISGHKSVSWYQQVLGQGPQFIFQYYEKEERGRGNFPDRFSARQFPNYSSELNVNALLLGDSALYLCASSFSGSWNTGELFFGEGSRLTVL.

The CDR3 is CASSPGPPPVEQYF. The CDR3 coding sequence is TGTGCCAGCAGCCCGGGACCGCCGCCGGTGGAGCAGTACTTC. The chain joins TRBV11-2 to TRBJ2-7; D is perhaps TRBD1 or TRBD2 (5 bases each). The germline gives CDR1 SGHAT, CDR2 FQNNGV. The CDR3 runs 14 residues. The V end was cut by 5 bases, the J end by 7 bases, with 18 bases between.

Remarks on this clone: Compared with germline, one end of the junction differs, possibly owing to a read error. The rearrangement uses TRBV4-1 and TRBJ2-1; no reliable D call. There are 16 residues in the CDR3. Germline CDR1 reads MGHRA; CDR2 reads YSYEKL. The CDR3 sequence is CASSQVDVVSCNEQFF. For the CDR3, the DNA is TGCGCCAGCAGCCAAGTGGACGTGGTCTCCTGCAATGAGCAGTTCTTC.

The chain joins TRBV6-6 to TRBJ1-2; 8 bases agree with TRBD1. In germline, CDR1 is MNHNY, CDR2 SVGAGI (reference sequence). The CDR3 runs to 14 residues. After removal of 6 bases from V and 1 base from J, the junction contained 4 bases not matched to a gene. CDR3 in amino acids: CASRPTGVNYGYTF. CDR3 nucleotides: TGTGCCAGCAGACCGACAGGGGTTAACTATGGCTACACCTTC.

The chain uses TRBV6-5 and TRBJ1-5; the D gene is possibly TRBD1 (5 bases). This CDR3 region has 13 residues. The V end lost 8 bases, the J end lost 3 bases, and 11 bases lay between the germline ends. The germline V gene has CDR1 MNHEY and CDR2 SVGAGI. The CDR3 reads CASRQKPNQPQHF. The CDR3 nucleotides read TGTGCCAGCCGACAGAAGCCCAATCAGCCCCAGCATTTT.

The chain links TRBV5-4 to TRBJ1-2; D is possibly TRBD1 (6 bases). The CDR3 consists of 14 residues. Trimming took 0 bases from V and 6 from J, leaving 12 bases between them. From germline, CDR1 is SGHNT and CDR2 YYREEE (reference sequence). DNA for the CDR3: TGTGCCAGCAGCTTGGGGGGCCGGGGGCATGGCTACACCTTC. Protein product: CASSLGGRGHGYTF.

CDR3 DNA: TGTGCCAGCAGCCTAAGACTTGGGGCCTACGAGCAGTACTTC. It yields the protein CASSLRLGAYEQYF. This chain connects TRBV13 to TRBJ2-7, with no clear D. The CDR3 covers 14 residues. The V end lost 5 bases, the J end lost 2 bases, and 13 bases lay between the germline ends. Germline-derived CDR1 and CDR2 are PRHDT and FYEKMQ (reference sequence).

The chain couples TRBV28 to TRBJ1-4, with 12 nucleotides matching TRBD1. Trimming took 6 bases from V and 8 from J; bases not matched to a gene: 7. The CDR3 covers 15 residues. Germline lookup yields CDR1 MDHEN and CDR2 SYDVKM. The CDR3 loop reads CASSPGTGGWEKLFF. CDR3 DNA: TGTGCCAGCAGCCCCGGGACAGGGGGCTGGGAAAAACTGTTTTTT.

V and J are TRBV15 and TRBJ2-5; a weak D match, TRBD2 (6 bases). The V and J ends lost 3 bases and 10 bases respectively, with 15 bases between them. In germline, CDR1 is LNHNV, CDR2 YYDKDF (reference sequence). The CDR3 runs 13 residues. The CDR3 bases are TGTGCCACCAGCAGTGGACTAAAGGAGGTCCAGTACTTC. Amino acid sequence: CATSSGLKEVQYF.

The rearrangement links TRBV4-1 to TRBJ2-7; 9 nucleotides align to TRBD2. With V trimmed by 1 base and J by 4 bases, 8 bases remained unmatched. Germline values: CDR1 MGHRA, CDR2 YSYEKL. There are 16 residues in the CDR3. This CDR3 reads CASSQALASGVYEQYF. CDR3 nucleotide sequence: TGCGCCAGCAGCCAAGCTTTGGCTAGCGGGGTTTACGAGCAGTACTTC.

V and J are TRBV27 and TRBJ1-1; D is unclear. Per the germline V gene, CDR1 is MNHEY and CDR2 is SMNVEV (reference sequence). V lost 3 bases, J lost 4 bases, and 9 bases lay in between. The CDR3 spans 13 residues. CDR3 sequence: CASSFRAITEAFF. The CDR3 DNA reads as TGTGCCAGCAGTTTTCGGGCGATCACTGAAGCTTTCTTT.